Below, one TCR beta chain is given with its context. This clonotype has at least ten counts. No cognate antigen has been identified for it. Base qualities are not recorded, but no much larger clone differs from it by a single base. The record originates from a study of neurological immune-mediated disorders (dated by TCRdb to between 2018 and 2021). As for the study more broadly: Of the 35 or so multiple sclerosis patients, some 30 had relapsing-remitting MS and 3 had secondary progressive MS. Alongside PBMC samples, the set of 106 TCR-beta libraries contained longitudinal samples, technical triplicates, and paired CD4+ and CD8+ T-cell subsets that had been sorted. Peripheral blood TCR-beta repertoires from patients with HTLV-I-associated myelopathy (HAM/TSP), patients with multiple sclerosis, and healthy controls were compared in the study using UMI-based sequencing. Of the approximately 70 subjects in the cohort, around 15 were HAM/TSP patients, about 35 were multiple sclerosis patients, and about 20 were healthy controls. Results and caveats for the whole study, not just this receptor: The MS cluster was not associated with any clinical or MRI features, and the authors stated that larger cohorts are needed. The highest TCR clonal expansion was observed in HAM/TSP patients, whereas the lowest was observed in MS patients, even when compared with healthy controls. Repertoires from 18 of 34 MS patients were grouped by phylogenetic analysis into a cluster of related CDR3 sequences, suggesting a possible repertoire-level signature. No identical CDR3 amino acid sequences were shared among expanded clones across subjects, suggesting private TCR-beta repertoires in all groups.

cDNA was synthesized by template-switch 5'RACE using a primer with a 10-nucleotide random unique molecular identifier that tagged each TCR transcript. Every sequencing run yielded over 170 million TCR-beta sequences covering 15-18 subjects. Total RNA was extracted with the RNeasy kit. Using the KAPA Real-time Library Amplification kit, TCR-beta VDJ regions were amplified with primers for the TCR constant region and the 5'RACE anchor. Sample indexes and Illumina adaptors were added in a first PCR, after which library yield was increased in a second PCR. After purification with Ampure beads, the TCR product of roughly 650 bp was size-selected on a 2% E-gel SizeSelection system. Before pooling, library quality was checked on a Bioanalyzer, concentration was measured with Qubit, and libraries were quantified with the Kapa Library Quantification kit. Libraries were sequenced paired-end 2 x 150 bp on an Illumina HiSeq 2500. To increase sequence diversity, roughly 24-32% phiX was spiked into each library pool. For the original study's pipeline: The UMI-based MiGEC pipeline processed quality-filtered reads and removed over 75% of raw TCR sequences during error correction. VDJ genes were aligned to IMGT germline references, and clonotypes were defined by unique CDR3 amino acid sequence plus V-J genes. Clonal expansion, Shannon diversity and CDR3 relatedness (CalcPairwiseDistances, ClusterSamples) were evaluated with VDJtools, and phylogenetic trees were built with CLCbio workbench. Clones with at least 8 unique UMIs were defined as expanded, with this threshold being based on coefficient-of-variation modelling across technical triplicates. Clones were called with MiXCR by TCRdb after fastp trimmed the public reads at Q25, and only in-frame beta chains were retained. Each entry merges the rows of one CDR3 protein and shows their most common DNA and genes. Here the V and J calls rest on TCRdb's processing, not on the authors' analysis. For this sample there are 55,000 to 80,000 distinct CDR3 sequences; under 5.5% appear just once. Of the sample, around 3.3% is held by the ten largest clones.

For the unsorted PBMC libraries, 2 million PBMCs were stored in RNAlater at -80 degrees C until RNA extraction and were used to generate the libraries. The multiple sclerosis patients were enrolled in a US clinical protocol that used magnetic resonance imaging to evaluate disease progression. Peripheral blood underwent Ficoll-Hypaque density gradient centrifugation to isolate PBMCs, which were then cryopreserved in liquid nitrogen. The sequence derives from a woman in her fifties or sixties with multiple sclerosis. The sample consisted of PBMCs.

The DNA is as follows: TGCAGTGCTAGAGATAGAGAGACCCAGTACTTC. Its protein reads: CSARDRETQYF. The chain is encoded by TRBV20-1 joined to TRBJ2-5; too little of a D gene remains to name it. Relative to germline, V is 0 bases shorter and J is 4 bases shorter, with 3 bases between their ends. Counted from cysteine to phenylalanine, this CDR3 has 11 amino acids. Here the CDR3 DNA is all that survives: 33 bases in frame from base 1. Via the germline V gene (reference sequence), CDR1 is DFQATT and CDR2 SNEGSKA.